A selection of T cell receptor beta chains follows, all from one sample in a study of T cell responses to AZD1222 COVID-19 vaccine. Using immunoSEQ multiplex PCR, the repertoire was profiled, and TCRdb retains in-frame clones only, with some absent. The top ten hold around 7% of the sample, which has over 100,000 clones, 90% seen once. The sequenced sample was peripheral blood, obtained on day 0 of AZD1222 vaccination. These receptors were collected from an adult in good health. CDR3s include the opening cysteine and the closing phenylalanine or tryptophan. The D gene is left open where the match is weak.

TRBJ2-5 | NA | TRBV19 | CASSILSARQETQYF | TGTGCCAGTAGTATCCTGTCGGCGCGGCAAGAGACCCAGTACTTC
TRBJ1-1 | NA | TRBV27 | CASSFRSSGVEAFF | TGTGCCAGCAGTTTTAGGTCATCAGGGGTGGAAGCTTTCTTT
TRBJ1-3 | NA | TRBV6-6 | CASRPWTRPGNTIYF | TGTGCCAGCAGACCCTGGACGCGGCCGGGAAACACCATATATTTT
TRBJ2-1 | NA | TRBV9 | CASSEDTLFYNEQFF | TGTGCCAGCAGCGAGGACACATTATTCTACAATGAGCAGTTCTTC
TRBJ2-3 | TRBD2 | TRBV19 | CASSPGSSWTSGTDTQYF | TGTGCCAGTAGTCCCGGGTCCTCCTGGACTAGCGGAACAGATACGCAGTATTTT
TRBJ2-1 | NA | TRBV11-3 | CASSLEQGSYNEQFF | TGTGCCAGCAGCTTAGAACAGGGCTCCTACAATGAGCAGTTCTTC
TRBJ2-1 | NA | TRBV12-3/TRBV12-4 | CATQDGPNEQFF | TGTGCCACCCAGGACGGCCCCAATGAGCAGTTCTTC
TRBJ1-6 | NA | TRBV5-4 | CASSPYQPGSSYNSPLHF | TGTGCCAGCAGCCCCTACCAACCCGGGAGCTCCTATAATTCACCCCTCCACTTT
TRBJ2-6 | NA | TRBV5-1 | CASSPVGSGANVLTF | TGCGCCAGCAGCCCGGTGGGGTCTGGGGCCAACGTCCTGACTTTC
TRBJ2-7 | NA | TRBV5-5 | CASSSDHEQYF | TGTGCCAGCAGCTCGGACCACGAGCAGTACTTC
TRBJ2-7 | TRBD2 | TRBV6-2/TRBV6-3 | CASSLSRGLSSYEQYF | TGTGCCAGCAGTTTGTCGCGGGGGTTGAGCTCCTACGAGCAGTACTTC
TRBJ1-3 | NA | TRBV18 | CASSPAPGGNTIYF | TGTGCCAGCTCACCCGCGCCAGGAGGAAACACCATATATTTT
TRBJ2-3 | NA | TRBV5-1 | CASSLGLASTDTQYF | TGCGCCAGCAGCTTGGGGCTAGCGAGCACAGATACGCAGTATTTT
TRBJ1-5 | NA | TRBV30 | CAWSVGLGQPQHF | TGTGCCTGGAGTGTGGGCCTGGGTCAGCCCCAGCATTTT
TRBJ2-7 | TRBD1 | TRBV4-3 | CASSQDLAGQGNHEQYF | TGCGCCAGCAGCCAAGATCTAGCCGGACAGGGAAATCACGAGCAGTACTTC
TRBJ1-2 | NA | TRBV11-2 | CASSINRDGYTF | TGTGCCAGCAGCATCAACAGGGACGGCTACACCTTC
TRBJ2-7 | TRBD2 | TRBV28 | CASSFLAGVAYEQYF | TGTGCCAGCAGTTTTTTAGCGGGGGTGGCCTACGAGCAGTACTTC
TRBJ2-5 | TRBD1 | TRBV6-2/TRBV6-3 | CASSPSPDRVETQYF | TGTGCCAGCAGTCCATCCCCCGACAGGGTAGAGACCCAGTACTTC
TRBJ1-2 | NA | TRBV21-1 | CASSGPTGDYGYTF | TGTGCCAGCAGCGGCCCGACAGGCGACTATGGCTACACCTTC
TRBJ2-5 | NA | TRBV20-1 | CSASGGTQYF | TGCAGTGCTAGTGGGGGGACCCAGTACTTC
TRBJ2-2 | NA | TRBV10-3 | CAISVLLSGAGGELFF | TGTGCCATCAGTGTCCTCCTGTCCGGAGCGGGCGGGGAGCTGTTTTTT
TRBJ2-4 | NA | TRBV3-1/TRBV3-2 | CASSQDGAIQYF | TGTGCCAGCAGCCAAGACGGGGCCATTCAGTACTTC
TRBJ2-1 | TRBD2 | TRBV11-3 | CASSFSGGRIEQFF | TGTGCCAGCAGCTTTAGCGGGGGGCGTATTGAGCAGTTCTTC
TRBJ2-3 | NA | TRBV10-1 | CASSEGTAADTQYF | TGCGCCAGCAGTGAGGGAACCGCGGCAGATACGCAGTATTTT
TRBJ2-3 | TRBD2 | TRBV20-1 | CSVLGLVAQYF | TGCAGTGTTCTTGGACTAGTGGCGCAGTATTTT
TRBJ2-5 | NA | TRBV4-3 | CASSRGGGAEETQYF | TGCGCCAGCAGCCGTGGAGGGGGGGCTGAGGAGACCCAGTACTTC
TRBJ2-4 | TRBD1 | TRBV19 | CATTGQHKNIQYF | TGTGCCACCACGGGACAGCACAAAAACATTCAGTACTTC
TRBJ2-2 | NA | TRBV5-1 | CASSFDREVGELFF | TGCGCCAGCAGCTTCGACAGGGAGGTCGGGGAGCTGTTTTTT
TRBJ2-2 | NA | TRBV6-2/TRBV6-3 | CASSPGLTNTGELFF | TGTGCCAGCAGCCCGGGACTTACGAACACCGGGGAGCTGTTTTTT